This TCR beta chain was captured by sequencing in a study of blood T cell repertoires in COVID-19 (dated by TCRdb to about 2020). General notes on the study: Samples covering the acute and convalescent phases of COVID-19 were provided by collaborators in the United States, Italy and Spain. The repertoires were made available in a free public database intended to serve as a resource for research on the immune response to SARS-CoV-2. The prospective study material was composed of cDNA or gDNA derived from T cells, B-cell-depleted T cells, or PBMCs. Sample metadata almost always included a de-identified subject ID, COVID-19 status, age in years and sex. Deeply sampled blood TCRbeta repertoires from subjects exposed to, actively infected with, or recovered from COVID-19 were included in the dataset. Where available, HLA class I and class II types were obtained from metadata supplied by the sample provider rather than from assay-based typing. The samples were drawn from the first 160 participants of the ongoing ImmuneRACE study and from more than 1,000 subjects provided by 6 global collaborators.

To note about this clone: Which antigen it targets is not known. No much larger clonotype is one base removed from it; base qualities were not supplied.

What the study reported, not specific to this receptor: Clinical and demographic metadata were provided uncurated, with the amount varying by source and participant.

One collaborating source in Seattle enrolled patients during active infection and followed them longitudinally through the course of disease. Collaborating institutions collected whole blood in K2EDTA tubes following their own protocols. Collaborator samples were shipped for TCRbeta analysis as frozen whole blood, isolated PBMCs, or DNA extracted from either sample type. TCRbeta CDR3 regions were amplified from genomic DNA by means of the immunoSEQ Assay, a bias-controlled multiplex PCR. The original methods were these. The number of nucleated cells in each sample was estimated from the amplification of reference gene primers within the assay. Sequence reads were collapsed and filtered to measure the absolute abundance of every unique TCRbeta CDR3 rearrangement. For each sample, productive Simpson clonality was calculated as the square root of Simpson's diversity index over productive rearrangements. What TCRdb holds here is the immuneACCESS table cut down to in-frame rearrangements. Part of the clones is not present; checked against another copy, under half of the missing clones reflect an unresolved V gene, and the others are unexplained. The DNA gave D and trimming, while V, J and clone size come from that table. This sample comprises about 97,000 clones, over 85% of them detected only once. Of the sample, around 1.9% falls within the top ten clones.

V was cut back by 2 bases and J by 9 bases, leaving a gap of 14 bases between them. The CDR3 numbers 14 residues from cysteine through phenylalanine. Only the CDR3 portion is preserved as DNA: 42 bases, with reading frame beginning at the first base. CDR1 and CDR2 are drawn from the germline V gene (reference sequence): LGHDT, YNNKEL. Here the chain combines TRBV3-1 (or the pseudogene TRBV3-2) and TRBJ2-1, with the D gene not clear enough to name. The sample taken for sequencing was peripheral blood. This clonotype was sampled from a woman in her forties or fifties with COVID-19, enrolled during active disease. Here is the DNA: TGTGCCAGCAGCCAATTCCCGCTAGTAGGTGAGCAGTTCTTC. It translates as CASSQFPLVGEQFF.